Reported below is one T cell receptor beta chain. Here immunoSEQ multiplex PCR was the method, and the copy in TCRdb shows in-frame clones only, minus some. The table has under 65,000 clones, about four fifths seen once. These data originate in a study of blood T cell repertoires in COVID-19. Sequenced: peripheral blood. This TCR derives from a woman aged 60 to 75 with acute or convalescent COVID-19.

CDR3 sequence reads: CASSFPDRVDTIYF. The CDR3 DNA reads as TGTGCCAGCAGTTTCCCGGACAGGGTGGACACCATATATTTT. This sequence joins TRBV28 and TRBJ1-3, with TRBD1 identical over 8 bases. CDR3 length: 14 residues. J lost 8 bases, V lost 3 bases, and 6 bases had no gene match. The germline V gene encodes CDR1 MDHEN and CDR2 SYDVKM.